This T cell receptor beta chain came from a study of blood T cell repertoires in COVID-19. For the study at large: Specimens from acute and convalescent COVID-19 originated in the United States, Italy and Spain. PBMCs, B-cell-depleted T cells, or T cells provided the cDNA or gDNA that made up the material.

Original methodology: Amplification from reference gene primers served as the basis for estimated nucleated cell counts. The protocol was immunoSEQ multiplex PCR, while the TCRdb copy is restricted to in-frame clones and leaves out a portion. V and J calls and clone size are those listed in that table; D and trimming were worked out from the DNA. The top ten hold about 1.6% of the sample, which has roughly 410,000 clones, 70% to 90% seen once. In Seattle, patients joined the study during active infection and were tracked longitudinally. This clone was observed a few times. CDR1 GTSNPN and CDR2 SVGIG come from the germline V gene (reference sequence). The CDR3 extends over 13 amino acids. Trimming left V 1 base short and J 5 bases short, with 9 bases between.

The sample taken for sequencing was peripheral blood. The sequence was obtained from a woman in her forties with COVID-19, enrolled during active disease. The chain employs TRBV30 and TRBJ1-5; D is unclear. CDR3 residues: CAWSDRRDQPQHF. The CDR3 DNA reads TGTGCCTGGAGTGATCGAAGAGATCAGCCCCAGCATTTT. Together with reference TRBV30 and TRBJ1-5, the CDR3 gives the full variable domain: SQTIHQWPATLVQPVGSPLSLECTVEGTSNPNLYWYRQAAGRGLQLLFYSVGIGQISSEVPQNLSASRPQDRQFILSSKKLLLSDSGFYLCAWSDRRDQPQHFGDGTRLSIL.